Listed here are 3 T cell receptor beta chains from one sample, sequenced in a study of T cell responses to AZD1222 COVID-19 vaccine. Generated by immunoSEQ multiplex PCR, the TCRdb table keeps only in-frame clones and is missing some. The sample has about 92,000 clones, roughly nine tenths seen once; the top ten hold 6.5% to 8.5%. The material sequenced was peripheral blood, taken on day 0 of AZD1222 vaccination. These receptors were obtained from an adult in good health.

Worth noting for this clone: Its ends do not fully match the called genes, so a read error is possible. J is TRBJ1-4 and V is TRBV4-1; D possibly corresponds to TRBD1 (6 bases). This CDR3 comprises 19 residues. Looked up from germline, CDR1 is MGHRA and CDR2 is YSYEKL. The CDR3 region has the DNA TGCGCCAGCAGCCAAGTCACGGCTCGTTCAGGGGTAACTGATGAAAAACTGTTTTTT. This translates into CASSQVTARSGVTDEKLFF.

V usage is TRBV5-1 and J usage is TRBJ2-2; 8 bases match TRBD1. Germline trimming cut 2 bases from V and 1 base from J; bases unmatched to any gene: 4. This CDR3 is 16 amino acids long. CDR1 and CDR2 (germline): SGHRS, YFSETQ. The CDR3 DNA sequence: TGCGCCAGCAGCTTCGAGACAGGGGTGAACACCGGGGAGCTGTTTTTT. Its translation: CASSFETGVNTGELFF.

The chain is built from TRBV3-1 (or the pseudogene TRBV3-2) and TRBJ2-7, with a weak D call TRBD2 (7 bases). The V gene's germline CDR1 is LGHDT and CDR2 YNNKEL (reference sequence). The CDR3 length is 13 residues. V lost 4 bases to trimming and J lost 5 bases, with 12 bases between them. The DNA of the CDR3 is TGTGCCAGCAGCCCCGGGGGGCGCAACGAGCAGTACTTC. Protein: CASSPGGRNEQYF.